The 21 T cell receptor beta chains listed next were all sequenced from one sample in a study of molecular identifiers for immune sequencing clone quantification. TCRdb ran MiXCR on the PCR reads and lists one entry per CDR3 protein. The sample carries more than 85,000 distinct CDR3 sequences, roughly 34% recorded once. Sample: naive CD8+ T cells from blood, with Jurkat cell RNA spiked in. The sample's subset: FACS-sorted CD8+CD4-CCR7+CD45RA+ naive T cells. Every receptor here comes from a human donor in good health. Some libraries in this study had Jurkat cell RNA spiked in.

This clonotype has just one count. One junction end disagrees with the germline gene, perhaps due to a read error. The chain carries TRBV7-2 and TRBJ2-7; D is undetermined. CDR1 and CDR2 from the germline V gene are SGHTA and FQGNSA. The CDR3 runs to 13 residues. The DNA for the CDR3 is TGTGCCAGCAGCCATTTTCCTAATTACGCGCAGTACTTC. Protein product: CASSHFPNYAQYF.

This clonotype has ten or more counts. The chain has TRBV20-1 and TRBJ2-7, with a weak D call TRBD1 (5 bases). The CDR3 has 12 amino acids. CDR1 and CDR2 (germline): DFQATT, SNEGSKA (reference sequence). The CDR3 DNA reads as TGCAGCGCCGTATGGGGCGGCTACGAGCAGTACTTC. This gives the protein CSAVWGGYEQYF.

Concerning this clonotype itself: The junction departs from the called germline gene at one end, perhaps through a read error. V gene TRBV27 combines with J gene TRBJ2-3; D unclear. Germline V gene data show CDR1 as MNHEY and CDR2 as SMNVEV (reference sequence). The CDR3 is 13 residues long. The CDR3 region is CASSYRDTDMQYF. The CDR3 DNA reads as TGTGCCAGCAGTTACCGTGACACAGATATGCAGTATTTT.

In the case of this clonotype: Sequence at one end of the junction differs from germline and may be a read error. The chain joins TRBV6-2 or TRBV6-3 to TRBJ2-7; the D is unclear. Germline V gene sequence: CDR1 MNHEY, CDR2 SVGEGT. The CDR3 has 16 amino acids. Written as DNA, the CDR3 is TGTGCCAGCGCTAATCCACGGGCACTGAGCTCCTACGAGCAGAACTTC. Encoded protein: CASANPRALSSYEQNF.

This chain connects TRBV12-3 or TRBV12-4 to TRBJ2-1; D is ambiguous. The CDR3 extends over 12 amino acids. Trimming took off 7 bases at V and 6 bases at J, with 10 bases between the two ends. The CDR3 DNA is TGTGCCAGCACCTTTGATTTCAATGAGCAGTTCTTC. It is translated as CASTFDFNEQFF.

CDR3 sequence reads: CASSESHGYEQYF. The CDR3 coding sequence is TGCGCCAGCAGTGAGTCCCACGGTTACGAGCAGTACTTC. The V gene is TRBV10-2, the J gene TRBJ2-7, with unresolved D. This CDR3 region has 13 residues. Germline assignment: CDR1 WSHSY and CDR2 SAAADI. V was clipped by 0 bases and J by 4 bases, with 7 bases between them.

This clonotype has more than one count but fewer than ten. J is TRBJ2-2 and V is TRBV7-3, with D possibly being TRBD2 (6 bases). V was trimmed by 4 bases and J by 5 bases, leaving 8 bases between them. CDR1 and CDR2 from the germline V gene are SGHTA and FQGTGA. This CDR3 is built from 13 residues. CDR3 nucleotide sequence: TGTGCCAGCAGCTCCCGGGGGACCGGGGAGCTGTTTTTT. Translation: CASSSRGTGELFF.

This clonotype has only a few counts. The chain has TRBV10-2 and TRBJ2-3; TRBD2 agrees at 9 bases. Germline V gene lookup returns CDR1 WSHSY and CDR2 SAAADI. The trim removed 7 bases at V and 0 bases at J, leaving 2 bases unmatched. The length of the CDR3 is 14 residues. This CDR3 reads CASTLAGSTDTQYF. The DNA for the CDR3 is TGCGCCAGCACCCTAGCGGGGAGCACAGATACGCAGTATTTT.

V usage is TRBV6-5 and J usage is TRBJ2-7; possible D gene TRBD1, 5 bases. The ends were cut back, 0 bases at V and 2 bases at J, with 8 bases in the middle. The germline V gene encodes CDR1 MNHEY and CDR2 SVGAGI. The length of the CDR3 is 14 residues. Written as DNA, the CDR3 is TGTGCCAGCAGTTACTCTGACAGCACCTACGAGCAGTACTTC. Residues: CASSYSDSTYEQYF.

This clonotype was counted a few times. The chain joins TRBV4-2 to TRBJ2-5; the D gene is possibly TRBD1 (5 bases). Per the germline V gene, CDR1 is LGHNA and CDR2 is YNFKEQ. The CDR3 has 17 residues. V lost 0 bases and J 5 bases, leaving 19 bases between the germline ends. The chain's CDR3 is CASSQESRGGLLETQYF. The CDR3 nucleotides read TGTGCCAGCAGCCAAGAGTCAAGGGGCGGCCTCTTGGAGACCCAGTACTTC.

V is TRBV4-2 and J is TRBJ1-5, with D uncertain. Germline CDR1 LGHNA, CDR2 YNFKEQ. With 4 bases removed from V and 4 bases from J, the gap between germline ends came to 8 bases. CDR3 length equals 13 residues. CDR3 coding DNA: TGTGCCAGCAGCCCGACACTTAATCAGCCCCAGCATTTT. Translating gives CASSPTLNQPQHF.

Note on this clonotype: A much larger clone lies a single base off, so this may be a read error. The CDR3 DNA is TGTGCCAGCCGCCCCGACCATTACTCCTACGAGCAGTACTTC. It yields the protein CASRPDHYSYEQYF. This rearrangement joins TRBV4-2 to TRBJ2-7; D gene uncertain. The length of the CDR3 is 14 residues. Deletions cut 8 bases from V and 0 bases from J, with 14 bases between. Germline values: CDR1 LGHNA, CDR2 YNFKEQ.

A remark on this clonotype: It may be a read error: a sequence one base away is much more abundant. This chain uses TRBV4-3 with TRBJ1-4, with a tentative D call TRBD1 (6 bases). The germline V gene encodes CDR1 LGHNA and CDR2 YSLEER. The CDR3 is made up of 15 amino acids. The CDR3 coding sequence is TGCGCCAGCAGCCAAGATGGGGGAGGGGGTGAAAAACTGATTTTT. Translation: CASSQDGGGGEKLIF.

In this sample, this clonotype turned up once. The chain combines TRBV19 with TRBJ2-1; perhaps D is TRBD1 or TRBD2 (5 bases each). Trimming cost V 5 bases and J 0 bases, with 8 bases left between them. Germline lookup yields CDR1 LNHDA and CDR2 SQIVND (reference sequence). The CDR3 is 14 residues long. CDR3 in amino acids: CASSWGSSYNEQFF. CDR3 nucleotides: TGTGCCAGTAGTTGGGGGAGCTCCTACAATGAGCAGTTCTTC.

Comment on this clonotype: This may stem from a read error, because a much larger clone lies one nucleotide away. The chain joins TRBV12-3 or TRBV12-4 to TRBJ2-1, with unresolved D. The CDR3 spans 13 residues. V was shortened by 8 bases and J by 6 bases, with 14 bases between the two germline ends. CDR3 in amino acids: CASYERGSNEQFF. CDR3 nucleotide sequence: TGTGCCAGCTATGAGAGAGGATCCAATGAGCAGTTCTTC.

This clonotype showed up many times. This rearrangement joins TRBV9 to TRBJ2-5, with TRBD2 identical over 10 bases. V trimming: 3 bases; J trimming: 0 bases; junction bases outside the gene matches: 2. CDR3 size: 15 residues. Germline V lookup: CDR1 SGDLS, CDR2 YYNGEE. CDR3 sequence (DNA): TGTGCCAGCAGCGCCGGGACTAGCGACCAAGAGACCCAGTACTTC. This encodes CASSAGTSDQETQYF.

This clonotype appeared once. The chain couples TRBV21-1 to TRBJ1-4; TRBD1, the table's D call, lacks a check against the DNA. TRBV21-1 has pseudogene status. The CDR3 totals 17 residues. The DNA for the CDR3 is TGTGCCAGCACCAGCAAAGTGGGGGGGACACTAAAGGAAAAACTGTTTTTT. Translating gives CASTSKVGGTLKEKLFF.

This clonotype was detected only a few times. The CDR3 here is CASDNYGYTF. The DNA of the CDR3 is TGTGCCAGCGACAACTATGGCTACACCTTC. V and J are TRBV2 and TRBJ1-2; D call uncertain. The CDR3 length is 10 residues. The ends were cut back, 8 bases at V and 2 bases at J, with 3 bases in the middle. Germline V gene sequence: CDR1 SNHLY, CDR2 FYNNEI.

The table lists this clonotype with a few counts. The V and J genes are TRBV20-1 and TRBJ2-5, with no clear D. The CDR3 consists of 15 residues. V lost 1 base and J lost 1, with 13 bases in between. Germline V gene data show CDR1 as DFQATT and CDR2 as SNEGSKA (reference sequence). DNA for the CDR3: TGCAGTGCTAGAGTTTTGGCCCTCTTCCAAGAGACCCAGTACTTC. This translates into CSARVLALFQETQYF.

The chain carries TRBV7-9 and TRBJ2-3, with 7 bases fitting TRBD2. CDR3 length: 16 residues. Looked up from germline, CDR1 is SEHNR and CDR2 is FQNEAQ (reference sequence). Trimming at V came to 1 base and at J to 5 bases, leaving 9 bases not matched to a gene. CDR3 amino acids: CASSLGLADLGDTQYF. Written as DNA, the CDR3 is TGTGCCAGCAGCTTAGGTCTAGCGGACCTGGGAGATACGCAGTATTTT.

This clonotype was seen at least ten times. The gene calls are TRBV7-8 and TRBJ2-3; the match to TRBD2 covers 8 bases. Germline V gene sequence: CDR1 SGHVS, CDR2 FQNEAQ. The CDR3 is 17 residues long. The junction had 15 bases not matched to a gene; V was cut back by 5 bases and J by 5 bases. The CDR3 here is CASSARTKRERGDTQYF. DNA of the CDR3: TGTGCCAGCAGCGCCAGGACTAAGCGGGAGAGAGGAGATACGCAGTATTTT.